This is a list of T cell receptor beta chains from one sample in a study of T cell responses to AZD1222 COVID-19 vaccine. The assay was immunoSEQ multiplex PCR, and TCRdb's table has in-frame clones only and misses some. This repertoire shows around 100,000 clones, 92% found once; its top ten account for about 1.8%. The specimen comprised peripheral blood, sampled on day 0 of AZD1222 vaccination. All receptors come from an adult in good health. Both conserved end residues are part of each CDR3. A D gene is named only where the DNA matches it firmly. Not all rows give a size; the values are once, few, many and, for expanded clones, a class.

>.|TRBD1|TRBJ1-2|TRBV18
TGTGCCAGCTCGCCCCGGGACAGGGCTTACTATGGCTACACCTTC
CASSPRDRAYYGYTF
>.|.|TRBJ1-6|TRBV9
TGTGCCAGCAGCGTAGTGGGACAACCCCTCCACTTT
CASSVVGQPLHF
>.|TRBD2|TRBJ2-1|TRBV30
TGTGCCTGTCGGACTAGCGGGAGAGATGAGCAGTTCTTC
CACRTSGRDEQFF
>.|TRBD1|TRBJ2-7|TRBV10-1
TGCGCCAGCAGTGAGTCCGGGACAGGCGTCTACGAGCAGTACTTC
CASSESGTGVYEQYF
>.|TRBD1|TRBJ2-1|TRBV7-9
TGTGCCAGCAGCCCCAGGGGGACAGGGGACTCCTACAATGAGCAGTTCTTC
CASSPRGTGDSYNEQFF
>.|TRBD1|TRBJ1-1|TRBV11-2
TGTGCCAGCAGTCCTACCGGGACAGACAACACTGAAGCTTTCTTT
CASSPTGTDNTEAFF
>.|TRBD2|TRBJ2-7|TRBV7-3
TGTGCCAGCAGCCGCGCGGGGGCTAGCGGGAGCTATGAGCAGTACTTC
CASSRAGASGSYEQYF
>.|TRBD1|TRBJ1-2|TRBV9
TGTGCCAGCAGCGATTCCCGGGACAGGGGTTACTATGGCTACACCTTC
CASSDSRDRGYYGYTF
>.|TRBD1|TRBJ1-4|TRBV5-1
TGCGCCAGCAGCTTAACCAGGGGGCGAGGTCCCGAAAAACTGTTTTTT
CASSLTRGRGPEKLFF
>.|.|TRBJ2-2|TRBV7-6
TGTGCCAGCAGCTTAGTGCTCCGGGACACCGACACCGGGGAGCTGTTTTTT
CASSLVLRDTDTGELFF
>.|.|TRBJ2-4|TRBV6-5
TGTGCCAGCGGACTTTTGGCCAAAAACATTCAGTACTTC
CASGLLAKNIQYF
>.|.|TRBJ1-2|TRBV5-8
TGTGCCAGCAGCCCTGGGGCGGAGTATGGCTACACCTTC
CASSPGAEYGYTF
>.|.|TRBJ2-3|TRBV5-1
TGCGCCAGCAGCTTGGCGAGCACAGATACGCAGTATTTT
CASSLASTDTQYF
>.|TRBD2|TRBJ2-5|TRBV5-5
TGTGCCAGCAGCTTCCTAGCGGGGGCAGAGACCCAGTACTTC
CASSFLAGAETQYF
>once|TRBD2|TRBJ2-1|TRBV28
TGTGCCAGCAGTCTGCTAGCGGGAGTAGTCGGTGAGCAGTTCTTC
CASSLLAGVVGEQFF
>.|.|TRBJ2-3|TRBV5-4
TGTGCCAGCAGCTCAACCCTAGGCGGGAATGAAGATACGCAGTATTTT
CASSSTLGGNEDTQYF
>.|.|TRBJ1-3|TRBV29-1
TGCAGCGTTGAAGATAGTGGACGGCGATCTGGAAACACCATATATTTT
CSVEDSGRRSGNTIYF
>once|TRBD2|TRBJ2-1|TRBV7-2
TGTGCCAGCAGCTTAATTTATAGCGGGGATTACAATGAGCAGTTCTTC
CASSLIYSGDYNEQFF
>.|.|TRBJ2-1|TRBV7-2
TGTGCCAGCAGCCCGGGGAGCTTTCCCGGAGGGAATGAGCAGTTCTTC
CASSPGSFPGGNEQFF
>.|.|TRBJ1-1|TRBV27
TGTGCCAGCAGTTTGGGCACTGAAGCTTTCTTT
CASSLGTEAFF
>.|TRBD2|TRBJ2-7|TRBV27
TGTGCCAGCAGCGGACTAGCGTCGGGTGAGCAGTACTTC
CASSGLASGEQYF
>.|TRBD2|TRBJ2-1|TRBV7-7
TGTGCTAGCAGCTTACCGGGACTAGCGGGAATTGAGTCCTACAATGAGCAGTTCTTC
CASSLPGLAGIESYNEQFF
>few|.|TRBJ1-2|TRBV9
TGTGCCAGCAGCGTAGGAGTGGCTGATAACTATGGCTACACCTTC
CASSVGVADNYGYTF
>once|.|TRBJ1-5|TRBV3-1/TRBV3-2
TGTGCCAGCAGCCAAGAATGGGGGAGTCATCAGCCCCAGCATTTT
CASSQEWGSHQPQHF
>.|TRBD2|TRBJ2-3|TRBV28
TGTGCCAGCAGTCTAGCGGGAGGAACAGATACGCAGTATTTT
CASSLAGGTDTQYF
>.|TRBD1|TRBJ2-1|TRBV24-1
TGTGCCACCAGTGACCCTCCGGGACAGAACTACAATGAGCAGTTCTTC
CATSDPPGQNYNEQFF
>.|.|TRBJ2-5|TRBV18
TGTGCCAGCTCACCGTCGCTCCAAGAGACCCAGTACTTC
CASSPSLQETQYF
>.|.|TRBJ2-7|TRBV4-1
TGCGCCAGCAGCCAAGATAAGCTTGAGGCCGCCTACGAGCAGTACTTC
CASSQDKLEAAYEQYF
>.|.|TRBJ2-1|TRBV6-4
TGTGCCAGCAGTTCCCGCGGGACTCCGGGTGATGAGCAGTTCTTC
CASSSRGTPGDEQFF
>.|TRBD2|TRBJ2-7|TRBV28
TGTGCCAGCAGTTTATGGACTAGCGGGCGGTACGAGCAGTACTTC
CASSLWTSGRYEQYF
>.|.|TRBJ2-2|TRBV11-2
TGTGCCAGCAGCTTAAAGACCGGGGAGCTGTTTTTT
CASSLKTGELFF
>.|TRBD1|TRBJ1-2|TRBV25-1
TGTGCCAGCAGTCCGCTGGGACAGGGGGTTAACTATGGCTACACCTTC
CASSPLGQGVNYGYTF
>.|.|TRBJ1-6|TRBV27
TGTGCCAGCAGGGCAGGGCTGAATTCACCCCTCCACTTT
CASRAGLNSPLHF
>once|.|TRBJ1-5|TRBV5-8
TGTGCCAGCAGCCTGGGGTCGGGGTACAATCAGCCCCAGCATTTT
CASSLGSGYNQPQHF
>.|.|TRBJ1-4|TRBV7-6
TGTGCCAGCAGCTTAGATGGCAGAACTAATGAAAAACTGTTTTTT
CASSLDGRTNEKLFF
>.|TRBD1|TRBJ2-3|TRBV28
TGTGCCAGCAGTTTGACAGGGGGCGTAGGAGATACGCAGTATTTT
CASSLTGGVGDTQYF
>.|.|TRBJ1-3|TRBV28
TGTGCCACCACTCGGGGGATCTATGGAAACACCATATATTTT
CATTRGIYGNTIYF
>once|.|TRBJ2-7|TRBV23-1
TGCGCCAGCACCCGGCCAAGGGACGAGCAGTACTTC
CASTRPRDEQYF
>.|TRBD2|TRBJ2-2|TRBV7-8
TGTGCCAGCAGCCGGGGACTAGCGGGAGGAAGGACCGGGGAGCTGTTTTTT
CASSRGLAGGRTGELFF
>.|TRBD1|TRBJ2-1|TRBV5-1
TGCGCCAGCAGTTTCGGGACAGGCCTAGAGGGCCAACAATATGAGCAGTTCTTC
CASSFGTGLEGQQYEQFF
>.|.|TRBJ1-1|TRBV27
TGTGCCAGCAGTTCCCGCTTCAGTAGGGCGATTAACACTGAAGCTTTCTTT
CASSSRFSRAINTEAFF
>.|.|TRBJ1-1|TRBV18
TGTGCCAGCTCTCCTACGGGAGGGACTGAAGCTTTCTTT
CASSPTGGTEAFF
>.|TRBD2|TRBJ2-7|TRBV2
TGTGCCAGCAGTGGGTATTCCGGGACTAGCTTAAACGAGCAGTACTTC
CASSGYSGTSLNEQYF
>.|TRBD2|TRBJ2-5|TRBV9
TGTGCCAGCAGCCCGATTGGACTAGCGGGAGATGGGAAGGAGACCCAGTACTTC
CASSPIGLAGDGKETQYF
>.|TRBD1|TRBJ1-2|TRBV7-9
TGTGCCAGCAGGGGACTGGACAGGGGCTATGGCTACACCTTC
CASRGLDRGYGYTF
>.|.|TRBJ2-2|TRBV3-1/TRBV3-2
TGTGCCAGCAGACAAACACAAAACACCGGGGAGCTGTTTTTT
CASRQTQNTGELFF
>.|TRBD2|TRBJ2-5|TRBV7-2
TGTGCCAGCAGCCCCGTAGCGGGCCCCCAAGAGACCCAGTACTTC
CASSPVAGPQETQYF
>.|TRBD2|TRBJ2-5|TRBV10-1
TGCGCCAGCAGTGAGAGACTAGCGGACTTAGAAGAGACCCAGTACTTC
CASSERLADLEETQYF
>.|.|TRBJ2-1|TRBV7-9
TGTGCCAGCAGCTTTTGGGAAGGAGGCTCCTACAATGAGCAGTTCTTC
CASSFWEGGSYNEQFF
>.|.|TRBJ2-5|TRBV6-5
TGTGCCAGCAGTCTAGGTCCCGGCGGAGAGACCCAGTACTTC
CASSLGPGGETQYF
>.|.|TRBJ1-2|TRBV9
TGTGCCAGCAGCGTAGCGGGCAGCCCCAACTATGGCTACACCTTC
CASSVAGSPNYGYTF
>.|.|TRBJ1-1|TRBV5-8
TGTGCCAGCGACACCCCCGACGGCACTGAAGCTTTCTTT
CASDTPDGTEAFF
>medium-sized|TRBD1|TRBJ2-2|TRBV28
TGTGCCAGCAGTTTGGGGGACAGGGTCACCGGGGAGCTGTTTTTT
CASSLGDRVTGELFF
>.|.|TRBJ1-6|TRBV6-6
TGTGCCAGCAGCCTCAGGGTATTCAATTCACCCCTCCACTTT
CASSLRVFNSPLHF
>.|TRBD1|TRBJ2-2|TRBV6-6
TGTGCCAGCAGTTATCCAGGGGGCGGGGAGCTGTTTTTT
CASSYPGGGELFF
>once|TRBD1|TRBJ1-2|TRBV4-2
TGTGCCAGCAGCGCAGGGGGCGTTTCGGGCTACACCTTC
CASSAGGVSGYTF
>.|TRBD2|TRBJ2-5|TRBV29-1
TGCAGCGTTGCAAGGCCGGGACTAGCGGGAGTTGGGCAAGAGACCCAGTACTTC
CSVARPGLAGVGQETQYF